This T cell receptor beta chain was observed in a study of T cells in tuberculosis. Study context: A South African cohort included IGRA-negative adolescents, latently infected IGRA-positive adolescents and adults with active tuberculosis.

CDR3 length: 15 amino acids. The ends lost 3 bases at V and 9 bases at J; junction bases unmatched: 13. Germline CDR1 is ENHRY and CDR2 is SYGVKD. This table comes from immunoSEQ multiplex PCR, and its TCRdb copy is limited to in-frame clones, with some not included. The sample includes over 40,000 clones, roughly 96% of them seen just once. Points from the study as a whole: Active tuberculosis patients had shorter CDR3-alpha; the beta difference was nonsignificant. Selection depended on which cryopreserved specimens were available. Active tuberculosis TCR-alpha repertoires lay closer to GMM-specific TCRs than IGRA-negative controls, suggesting clonal expansion.

Concerning this clone: Its antigen is as yet unknown.

The TCR sequence derives from a donor aged 5 to 30 with latent tuberculosis or without tuberculosis infection. The chain employs TRBV10-3 and TRBJ1-1; 7 nucleotides align to TRBD1. The sequenced sample was PBMCs. The CDR3 DNA follows: TGTGCCATCAGTGACCCCGGGACAGCGATGCCCCAAGCTTTCTTT. This translates into CAISDPGTAMPQAFF.